The clone carrying this T cell receptor (beta chain) was observed a few times. In the PCR, 60 Vbeta and 13 Jbeta primers were used. Measured with immunoSEQ multiplex PCR; TCRdb has only the in-frame clones, and not every one. The sample includes 100,000 to 150,000 clones, roughly 74% seen only once; the top ten take approximately 5%. This specimen comes from a study of cytomegalovirus exposure and HLA in healthy donors. The CDR3 has 14 amino acids. Trimming pared 10 bases from V and 4 bases from J, leaving 17 bases between. Germline assignment: CDR1 MNHNS and CDR2 SASEGT. The receptor's source is a woman in her 50s in good health and CMV-seropositive. This chain connects TRBV6-1 to TRBJ1-3; no definite D call. The specimen sequenced was PBMCs. DNA of the CDR3: TGTGCCACTCCAGCCCCGGGGATGGGAAACACCATATATTTT. Translated, it gives CATPAPGMGNTIYF.